Each of the 18 T cell receptor beta chains below was sequenced from the same sample in a study of spatial heterogeneity in lung cancer. Time point denoted: sample taken at primary tumor resection. TCRdb redid the calling of the 5' RACE reads with MiXCR, one entry per CDR3 protein. The data contain 10,000 to 11,000 distinct CDR3 sequences, 6% to 6.5% of them singletons. The sample was PBMCs, taken at surgery. The receptors here all came from a male donor with early-stage non-small cell lung cancer.

This clonotype has a count of ten or more. The chain couples TRBV13 to TRBJ2-7, with 11 bases that match TRBD1. Germline values: CDR1 PRHDT, CDR2 FYEKMQ (reference sequence). J was trimmed by 6 bases and V by 6 bases; bases with no gene match: 10. The CDR3 is 15 amino acids. CDR3 DNA sequence: TGTGCCAGCAGTTTGGGGGACAGGGGGTTAGTCGAGCAGTACTTC. Protein sequence: CASSLGDRGLVEQYF.

Concerning this clonotype itself: With a much larger clone just one base away, this may be a read error. This chain uses TRBV20-1 with TRBJ1-5, with a tentative D call TRBD1 (6 bases). The CDR3 is made up of 12 amino acids. Germline-derived CDR1 and CDR2 are DFQATT and SNEGSKA (reference sequence). Written as DNA, the CDR3 is TGCAGCGGGAGGGGGGGCAATCAGCCCCGGCATTTT. This gives the protein CSGRGGNQPRHF.

There are many counts of this clonotype. J is TRBJ2-5 and V is TRBV5-5, with D possibly matching TRBD2 (7 bases). Germline values: CDR1 SGHKS, CDR2 YYEKEE (reference sequence). V was shortened by 2 bases and J by 3 bases, with 11 bases between the two germline ends. The CDR3 loop spans 14 amino acids. CDR3 loop: CASSFGGGEETQYF. CDR3 sequence (DNA): TGTGCCAGCAGCTTTGGCGGGGGCGAAGAGACCCAGTACTTC.

In its sample, this clonotype was seen many times. This chain joins TRBV7-8 and TRBJ2-2; 8 positions agree with TRBD2. This CDR3 is built from 16 residues. CDR1 and CDR2 (germline): SGHVS, FQNEAQ. V shed 5 bases and J 5 bases; nucleotides not matched to a gene: 10. The CDR3 DNA follows: TGTGCCAGCAGCCTCCAAGGGGCGGGAGGAACCGGGGAGCTGTTTTTT. The encoded protein is CASSLQGAGGTGELFF.

This clonotype was seen repeatedly, ten times or more. V usage is TRBV28 and J usage is TRBJ2-7, with 10 bases aligning to TRBD2. In germline, CDR1 is MDHEN, CDR2 SYDVKM. With V trimmed by 2 bases and J by 2 bases, 15 bases remained unmatched. The length of the CDR3 is 19 residues. DNA of the CDR3: TGTGCCAGCAGTTTACCCTGGCTAGCGGGAGAGTATAGGGCCTACGAGCAGTACTTC. This codes for CASSLPWLAGEYRAYEQYF.

This clonotype was counted only a few times. In nucleotides, the CDR3 is TGTGCCAGCAGCTTAGCGAATAGCGGGGTCCATTACAATGAGCAGTTCTTC. It is translated as CASSLANSGVHYNEQFF. V and J are TRBV7-9 and TRBJ2-1; 8 nucleotides match TRBD2. CDR3 length: 17 residues. V dropped 0 bases and J dropped 4; count of bases not matched to a gene: 8. CDR1 SEHNR and CDR2 FQNEAQ come from the germline V gene (reference sequence).

This clonotype has ten or more counts. The rearrangement uses TRBV6-5 and TRBJ2-3; D unresolved. The CDR3 has 13 residues. Deletions cut 6 bases from V and 3 bases from J, with 10 bases between. Germline CDR1 MNHEY, CDR2 SVGAGI. In DNA, the CDR3 is TGTGCCAGCAGCCGCACCCTGACAGATACGCAGTATTTT. Encoded protein: CASSRTLTDTQYF.

This clonotype was counted at least ten times. The J gene is TRBJ2-1, the V gene TRBV7-2; D is possibly TRBD2 (7 bases). Germline assignment: CDR1 SGHTA and CDR2 FQGNSA. Trimming removed 5 bases at V and 7 bases at J, with 18 bases between. The length of the CDR3 is 15 residues. CDR3 DNA sequence: TGTGCCAGCAGCCCGTGGGGGGGCCGCGGTAATGAGCAGTTCTTC. Protein product: CASSPWGGRGNEQFF.

The sample holds many counts of this clonotype. The V and J genes are TRBV27 and TRBJ2-5; TRBD2 matches at 7 bases. CDR1 and CDR2 (germline): MNHEY, SMNVEV (reference sequence). The CDR3 extends over 13 amino acids. V lost 5 bases to trimming and J lost 4 bases; unmatched junction nucleotides: 4. Here the CDR3 DNA reads TGTGCCAGCAGTAGGCAGCGGGGAGAGACCCAGTACTTC. It codes for CASSRQRGETQYF.

This clonotype showed up many times. This rearrangement joins TRBV18 to TRBJ2-7; D perhaps matches TRBD1 (6 bases). Germline V lookup: CDR1 KGHSH, CDR2 LQKENI. V lost 2 bases and J 0 bases, leaving 14 bases between the germline ends. This CDR3 is built from 16 residues. The CDR3 region is CASSPRGAGASYEQYF. The CDR3 DNA reads as TGTGCCAGCTCACCAAGGGGTGCAGGGGCCTCCTACGAGCAGTACTTC.

The V and J genes are TRBV6-6 and TRBJ1-2; 10 bases agree with TRBD1. The V gene's germline CDR1 is MNHNY and CDR2 SVGAGI (reference sequence). The CDR3 runs 14 residues. With 2 bases clipped from V and 9 bases from J, the junction kept 6 bases outside the gene matches. The CDR3 nucleotides read TGTGCCAGCAGTTACGGGGACAGGGGATCAAGCTACACCTTC. Translating gives CASSYGDRGSSYTF.

This clonotype was seen repeatedly, ten times or more. The V gene is TRBV29-1, the J gene TRBJ2-1; 9 nucleotides line up with TRBD2. Trimming took 3 bases from V and 7 from J; bases not matched to a gene: 10. Looked up from germline, CDR1 is SQVTM and CDR2 is ANQGSEA. This CDR3 contains 15 residues. The CDR3 region is CSVDKQAGGGNEQFF. The CDR3 bases are TGCAGCGTTGACAAACAAGCGGGAGGAGGGAATGAGCAGTTCTTC.

Sample share makes this clonotype medium-sized (0.01 to 0.1%). The rearrangement joins TRBV6-2 or TRBV6-3 to TRBJ2-2; D gene uncertain. CDR3 length: 11 amino acids. Trimming shortened V by 4 bases and J by 6 bases, and 3 bases separated the two germline ends. CDR1 MNHEY and CDR2 SVGEGT come from the germline V gene. CDR3 sequence (DNA): TGTGCCAGCAGTTTCTCCGGGGAGCTGTTTTTT. Translating it yields CASSFSGELFF.

Remarks on this clonotype: Relative to the germline gene, one junction end is altered; a read error may explain this. The V call is TRBV10-3, the J call TRBJ2-4; the match to TRBD1 covers 9 bases. The CDR3 runs 14 residues. CDR1 ENHRY and CDR2 SYGVKD come from the germline V gene. This CDR3 is CAISEQGAINIQYF. CDR3 DNA: TGTGCCATCAGTGAACAGGGGGCCATAAACATTCAGTACTTC.

This clonotype was detected many times. V and J are TRBV5-5 and TRBJ2-1; TRBD2 agrees at 8 bases. The CDR3 loop spans 15 amino acids. Per the germline V gene, CDR1 is SGHKS and CDR2 is YYEKEE (reference sequence). V was pared by 3 bases and J by 2 bases, with 4 bases of the junction left unmatched. The CDR3: CASSSSGGTYNEQFF. CDR3 sequence (DNA): TGTGCCAGCAGCTCAAGCGGGGGAACCTACAATGAGCAGTTCTTC. Drawing the rest from reference TRBV5-5 and TRBJ2-1, the complete variable domain is DAGVTQSPTHLIKTRGQQVTLRCSPISGHKSVSWYQQVLGQGPQFIFQYYEKEERGRGNFPDRFSARQFPNYSSELNVNALLLGDSALYLCASSSSGGTYNEQFFGPGTRLTVL.

V usage is TRBV6-1 and J usage is TRBJ1-5, with D uncertain. V was shortened by 3 bases and J by 1 base, with 4 bases between the two germline ends. The CDR3 extends over 13 amino acids. CDR1 and CDR2 from the germline V gene are MNHNS and SASEGT. The CDR3 DNA follows: TGTGCCAGCAGTGACATGAGCAATCAGCCCCAGCATTTT. Protein: CASSDMSNQPQHF.

By share of the sample, this clonotype is medium-sized. The chain uses TRBV29-1 and TRBJ2-1; the D call may be TRBD1 or TRBD2 (6 bases each). Trimming removed 4 bases at V and 6 bases at J, with 13 bases between. The CDR3 length is 13 residues. Germline CDR1 SQVTM, CDR2 ANQGSEA. The CDR3 sequence: CSVARGALNEQFF. The CDR3 bases are TGCAGCGTTGCAAGGGGGGCTCTCAATGAGCAGTTCTTC.

This clonotype was detected ten times or more. The rearrangement links TRBV12-3 or TRBV12-4 to TRBJ1-5; a weak D match, TRBD1 (6 bases). Trimming shortened V by 6 bases and J by 5 bases, and 14 bases separated the two germline ends. The CDR3 totals 14 residues. The CDR3 DNA follows: TGTGCCAGCAGATCTACAGGGCAGGATCAGCCCCAGCATTTT. Translating it yields CASRSTGQDQPQHF.